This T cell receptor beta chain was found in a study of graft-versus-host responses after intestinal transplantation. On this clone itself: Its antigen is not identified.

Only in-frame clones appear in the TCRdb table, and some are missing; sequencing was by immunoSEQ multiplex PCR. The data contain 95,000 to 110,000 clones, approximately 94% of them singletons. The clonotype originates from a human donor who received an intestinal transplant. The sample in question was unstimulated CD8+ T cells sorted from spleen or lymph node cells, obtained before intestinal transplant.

In nucleotides, the CDR3 is TGTGCCAGCAGCAAGGGAGTGGCGTACGAGCAGTACTTC. Its translation: CASSKGVAYEQYF. The genes are TRBV13 and TRBJ2-5; tentatively, D is TRBD2 (5 bases). Gene TRBJ2-7 matches the end of the DNA better, so the J call may be wrong. The CDR3 has 13 residues. Germline CDR1 and CDR2: PRHDT and FYEKMQ (reference sequence).